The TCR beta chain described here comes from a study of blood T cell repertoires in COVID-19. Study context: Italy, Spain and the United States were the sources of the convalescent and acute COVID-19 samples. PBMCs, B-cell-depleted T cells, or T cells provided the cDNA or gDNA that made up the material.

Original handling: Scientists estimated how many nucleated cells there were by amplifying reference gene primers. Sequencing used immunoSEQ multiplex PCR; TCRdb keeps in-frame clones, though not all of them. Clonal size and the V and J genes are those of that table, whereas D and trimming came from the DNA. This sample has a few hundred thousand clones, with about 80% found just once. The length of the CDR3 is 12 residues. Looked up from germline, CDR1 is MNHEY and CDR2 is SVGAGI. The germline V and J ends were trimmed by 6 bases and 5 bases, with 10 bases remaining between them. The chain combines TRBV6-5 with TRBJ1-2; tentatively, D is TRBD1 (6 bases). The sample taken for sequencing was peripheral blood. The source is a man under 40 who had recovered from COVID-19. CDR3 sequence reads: CASRHTGYGYTF. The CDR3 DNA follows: TGTGCCAGCAGACATACAGGGTATGGCTACACCTTC.